This T cell receptor (beta chain) derives from a study of radiotherapy plus CTLA-4 blockade in lung cancer. Trimming removed 3 bases at V and 1 base at J, with 9 bases between. The CDR3 loop spans 14 amino acids. Germline assignment: CDR1 MDHEN and CDR2 SYDVKM. This table comes from immunoSEQ multiplex PCR, and its TCRdb copy is limited to in-frame clones, with some not included. The sample lists about 73,000 clones; 87% were seen once. The material was peripheral blood, obtained from a patient treated with radiotherapy plus ipilimumab. The rearrangement joins TRBV28 to TRBJ1-1, with D maybe TRBD1 (5 bases). The sequence was collected from a human donor with non-small cell lung cancer that progressed on radiotherapy plus ipilimumab. The CDR3 bases are TGTGCCAGCAGTTTGGTCGGGGGGAACACTGAAGCTTTCTTT. Residues: CASSLVGGNTEAFF.